One sample yielded the 32 T cell receptor beta chains listed below, sequenced in a study of T cell responses to AZD1222 COVID-19 vaccine. Using immunoSEQ multiplex PCR, the repertoire was profiled, and TCRdb retains in-frame clones only, with some absent. The sample comprises around 90,000 clones, approximately 90% of which are singletons, and roughly 5.5% rests with the top ten. Source: peripheral blood, taken on day 0 of MenACWY control vaccination. The origin of the receptors is an adult in good health.

This chain connects TRBV29-1 to TRBJ2-5; perhaps TRBD1 as D (6 bases). V shed 4 bases and J shed 2 bases, with 14 bases lying between them. This CDR3 comprises 14 residues. The germline CDR1 and CDR2 sequences are SQVTM and ANQGSEA. CDR3 in amino acids: CSVVQGHLQETQYF. The CDR3 DNA sequence: TGCAGCGTTGTCCAGGGACATTTACAAGAGACCCAGTACTTC.

The chain couples TRBV27 to TRBJ2-3, with 8 bases fitting TRBD2. Germline lookup yields CDR1 MNHEY and CDR2 SMNVEV (reference sequence). The CDR3 spans 15 residues. The trim removed 2 bases at V and 1 base at J, leaving 2 bases unmatched. Here the CDR3 reads CASSLVLAGTDTQYF. The CDR3 region has the DNA TGTGCCAGCAGTTTAGTACTAGCGGGCACAGATACGCAGTATTTT.

The chain joins TRBV5-6 to TRBJ2-7; 12 positions match TRBD1. The CDR3 totals 15 residues. The J segment lost 4 bases and the V segment lost 5 bases, leaving 7 bases of the junction unmatched. Germline V CDR1 and CDR2: SGHDT, YYEEEE. The CDR3 coding sequence is TGTGCCAGCAGACCGGCGGGACAGGGGGCTTACGAGCAGTACTTC. Its protein product is CASRPAGQGAYEQYF.

The chain links TRBV7-8 to TRBJ2-1; 10 bases are a match to TRBD2. The CDR3 totals 15 residues. Trimming removed 4 bases from V and 7 bases from J; junction bases left unmatched: 7. Germline V gene sequence: CDR1 SGHVS, CDR2 FQNEAQ. The CDR3, as DNA: TGTGCCAGCAGCTCAGGACTAGCGGCTGAGAATGAGCAGTTCTTC. Its translation: CASSSGLAAENEQFF.

Points on this clone: Its ends do not fully match the called genes, so a read error is possible. The chain carries TRBV7-7 and TRBJ2-2; unclear D gene. CDR3 length: 15 residues. Germline loops: CDR1 SSHAT, CDR2 FNYEAQ (reference sequence). CDR3 region: CASSLGPGNTGELFF. Written as DNA, the CDR3 is TGTGCTAGCAGCTTAGGGCCTGGGAATACCGGGGAGCTGTTTTTT.

This CDR3 reads CASRLLAKETQYF. The CDR3 DNA reads as TGTGCCAGCAGGCTACTAGCGAAAGAGACCCAGTACTTC. The chain links TRBV6-5 to TRBJ2-5; 7 bases are shared with TRBD2. CDR3 length equals 13 residues. Unmatched junction bases numbered 4, after V lost 6 bases and J lost 3 bases. Germline V gene data show CDR1 as MNHEY and CDR2 as SVGAGI.

The chain carries TRBV28 and TRBJ1-4; weak D call: TRBD1 (5 bases). V was cut by 3 bases and J by 2 bases, with 13 bases left in between. Germline loops: CDR1 MDHEN, CDR2 SYDVKM. The CDR3 has 16 residues. The DNA of the CDR3 is TGTGCCAGCAGTTTCCTTACGGGGCCTACTAATGAAAAACTGTTTTTT. This codes for CASSFLTGPTNEKLFF.

The rearrangement uses TRBV11-2 and TRBJ2-2; the match to TRBD2 covers 7 bases. This CDR3 region has 16 residues. CDR1 is SGHAT and CDR2 is FQNNGV in the germline V gene. The V segment lost 5 bases and the J segment 5 bases; nucleotides outside the gene matches: 11. The CDR3 bases are TGTGCCAGCAGCCCGGTGTGGGGGGGAGTAACCGGGGAGCTGTTTTTT. Amino acid sequence: CASSPVWGGVTGELFF.

This chain connects TRBV6-6 to TRBJ2-5; D is uncertain. The CDR3 extends over 11 amino acids. V was clipped by 5 bases and J by 3 bases, with 4 bases between them. CDR1 and CDR2 (germline): MNHNY, SVGAGI (reference sequence). The CDR3: CASSRKETQYF. The CDR3 DNA reads TGTGCCAGCAGTAGGAAAGAGACCCAGTACTTC.

This chain links TRBV18 with TRBJ1-2, with D tentatively TRBD1 (5 bases). The CDR3 totals 16 residues. The germline gives CDR1 KGHSH, CDR2 LQKENI. Trimming removed 5 bases from V and 2 bases from J, with 18 bases in between. The CDR3 DNA sequence: TGTGCCAGCTCAGATCGACAGCCAATACCGAACTATGGCTACACCTTC. This translates into CASSDRQPIPNYGYTF.

The rearrangement links TRBV2 to TRBJ2-4, with unresolved D. The germline V and J ends were trimmed by 2 bases and 0 bases, with 8 bases remaining between them. Germline V gives CDR1 SNHLY, CDR2 FYNNEI. The CDR3 contains 15 residues. CDR3 nucleotides: TGTGCCAGCAGTGAATCTACACTAGCCAAAAACATTCAGTACTTC. This gives the protein CASSESTLAKNIQYF.

The genes are TRBV6-2 or TRBV6-3 and TRBJ1-1, with TRBD1 matching over 10 bases. The CDR3 spans 18 residues. From germline, CDR1 is MNHEY and CDR2 SVGEGT. With 6 bases clipped from V and 1 base from J, the junction kept 14 bases outside the gene matches. The CDR3 protein is CASSPRTGGIERNTEAFF. The DNA of the CDR3 is TGTGCCAGCAGCCCTAGGACAGGGGGTATTGAGCGGAACACTGAAGCTTTCTTT.

The chain combines TRBV28 with TRBJ1-6; D unclear. V lost 5 bases and J 9 bases, leaving 8 bases between the germline ends. CDR1 is MDHEN, CDR2 SYDVKM, per germline. This CDR3 is 12 amino acids long. This CDR3 is CASSLLGSPLHF. In DNA, the CDR3 is TGTGCCAGCAGTCTCTTAGGTTCACCCCTCCACTTT.

The rearrangement joins TRBV28 to TRBJ1-2; no clear D. Germline CDR1 MDHEN, CDR2 SYDVKM. This CDR3 is built from 10 residues. Deletions cut 8 bases from V and 6 bases from J, with 7 bases between. The chain's CDR3 is CASGGDGYTF. Here the CDR3 DNA reads TGTGCCAGCGGTGGTGATGGCTACACCTTC.

The chain links TRBV19 to TRBJ1-5; a weak D match, TRBD1 (6 bases). V was shortened by 7 bases and J by 9 bases, with 13 bases between the two germline ends. The CDR3 consists of 12 residues. Germline CDR1 is LNHDA and CDR2 is SQIVND (reference sequence). The CDR3 loop is CASKQGILPQHF. The CDR3 bases are TGTGCCAGTAAGCAGGGGATATTGCCCCAGCATTTT.

The J gene is TRBJ2-7, the V gene TRBV13, with D possibly being TRBD2 (5 bases). Trimming shortened V by 5 bases and J by 7 bases, and 12 bases separated the two germline ends. This CDR3 is built from 12 residues. Germline CDR1 PRHDT, CDR2 FYEKMQ (reference sequence). CDR3 coding DNA: TGTGCCAGCAGCACCGGCCGGAGGGAGCAGTACTTC. Its protein product is CASSTGRREQYF. The full variable domain, with the rest looked up from reference TRBV13 and TRBJ2-7, is AAGVIQSPRHLIKEKRETATLKCYPIPRHDTVYWYQQGPGQDPQFLISFYEKMQSDKGSIPDRFSAQQFSDYHSELNMSSLELGDSALYFCASSTGRREQYFGPGTRLTVT.

This rearrangement joins TRBV19 to TRBJ1-5; 7 nucleotides line up with TRBD1. This CDR3 region has 13 residues. V was clipped by 7 bases and J by 6 bases; unmatched bases: 6. CDR1 and CDR2 from the germline V gene are LNHDA and SQIVND (reference sequence). CDR3 region: CASTDRAGQPQHF. DNA of the CDR3: TGTGCCAGTACCGACAGGGCGGGTCAGCCCCAGCATTTT.

This chain links TRBV24-1 with TRBJ1-2; D remains ambiguous. Germline CDR1 KGHDR, CDR2 SFDVKD. V was pared by 2 bases and J by 6 bases, with 9 bases between. This CDR3 region has 13 residues. CDR3 sequence reads: CATSDSSGNGYTF. CDR3 DNA: TGTGCCACCAGTGATTCGAGCGGTAATGGCTACACCTTC.

The rearrangement joins TRBV18 to TRBJ1-2; no reliable D call. Trimming stripped 6 bases from V and 6 bases from J, with 14 bases between. Germline CDR1 and CDR2: KGHSH and LQKENI. CDR3 size: 13 residues. The CDR3 DNA sequence: TGTGCCAGCTCCAAGGCCTCGCAGGATGGCTACACCTTC. Translated, it gives CASSKASQDGYTF. Full variable domain (remainder filled in from reference TRBV18 and TRBJ1-2): NAGVMQNPRHLVRRRGQEARLRCSPMKGHSHVYWYRQLPEEGLKFMVYLQKENIIDESGMPKERFSAEFPKEGPSILRIQQVVRGDSAAYFCASSKASQDGYTFGSGTRLTVV.

The sample holds one count of this clone. The gene calls are TRBV7-8 and TRBJ2-2, with D possibly TRBD2 on 6 matching bases. CDR1 and CDR2 (germline): SGHVS, FQNEAQ. Between the trimmed V and J ends, which lost 5 bases and 5 bases, there was a span of 18 bases. There are 16 residues in the CDR3. The CDR3 sequence: CASSLVPLGGTGELFF. For the CDR3, the DNA is TGTGCCAGCAGCCTAGTCCCCCTTGGGGGGACCGGGGAGCTGTTTTTT.

The chain combines TRBV28 with TRBJ1-2, with TRBD1 matching 8 bases. The CDR3 consists of 14 residues. The V segment lost 3 bases and the J segment 2 bases; nucleotides outside the gene matches: 2. Germline V CDR1 and CDR2: MDHEN, SYDVKM. CDR3: CASSLQGANYGYTF. DNA of the CDR3: TGTGCCAGCAGTTTGCAGGGGGCGAACTATGGCTACACCTTC.

The chain recombines TRBV6-5 with TRBJ2-7; unclear D gene. CDR3 length equals 15 residues. Germline CDR1 is MNHEY and CDR2 is SVGAGI. The V and J ends lost 5 bases and 2 bases respectively, with 16 bases between them. The CDR3 protein is CASSTRRAFPYEQYF. In DNA form, the CDR3 reads TGTGCCAGCAGTACGAGAAGGGCCTTTCCCTACGAGCAGTACTTC.

The rearrangement uses TRBV24-1 and TRBJ1-2; D is possibly TRBD1 (6 bases). The germline V and J ends were trimmed by 7 bases and 8 bases, with 16 bases remaining between them. CDR1 is KGHDR and CDR2 is SFDVKD in the germline V gene. CDR3 length equals 13 residues. The CDR3 nucleotides are TGTGCCACCAGACACAGGGAAGACGGGGGCTACACCTTC. It translates to CATRHREDGGYTF.

This chain joins TRBV6-5 and TRBJ1-1; 7 bases agree with TRBD1. Germline CDR1 MNHEY, CDR2 SVGAGI. CDR3 size: 15 residues. With 2 bases clipped from V and 4 bases from J, the junction kept 7 bases outside the gene matches. The CDR3 DNA follows: TGTGCCAGCAGTTACGACAGGGAGGGGCGCACTGAAGCTTTCTTT. Protein: CASSYDREGRTEAFF.

This clone has just one count. The J gene is TRBJ2-3, the V gene TRBV7-9; D is possibly TRBD1 (5 bases). There are 17 residues in the CDR3. The germline V gene encodes CDR1 SEHNR and CDR2 FQNEAQ (reference sequence). Trimming stripped 0 bases from V and 4 bases from J, with 17 bases between. The DNA for the CDR3 is TGTGCCAGCAGCTTAGCTCGGCAGGGAAGGTTTCCAGATACGCAGTATTTT. It encodes CASSLARQGRFPDTQYF.

The V call is TRBV2, the J call TRBJ2-7; 8 nucleotides line up with TRBD1. This CDR3 spans 14 amino acids. In germline, CDR1 is SNHLY, CDR2 FYNNEI. Trimming took 5 bases from V and 2 from J; bases not matched to a gene: 5. The CDR3 DNA reads as TGTGCCAGCAGTCCCCCGGGACAGGCCTACGAGCAGTACTTC. Encoded protein: CASSPPGQAYEQYF.

CDR3 sequence reads: CASSLRRGGTDTQYF. In DNA form, the CDR3 reads TGTGCCAGCAGCTTGAGGCGGGGGGGCACAGATACGCAGTATTTT. The V call is TRBV11-2, the J call TRBJ2-3, with TRBD2 matching over 8 bases. This CDR3 has 15 amino acids. CDR1 is SGHAT, CDR2 FQNNGV, per germline. Losses at the gene ends were 3 bases for V and 1 base for J; bases not matched to a gene: 3.

V gene TRBV6-5 combines with J gene TRBJ2-1, with 15 bases identical to TRBD2. Germline assignment: CDR1 MNHEY and CDR2 SVGAGI. CDR3 size: 14 residues. V trimming: 5 bases; J trimming: 15 bases; junction bases outside the gene matches: 8. The CDR3 sequence is CASSPGLAGGTWFF. In DNA form, the CDR3 reads TGTGCCAGCAGTCCGGGACTAGCGGGGGGTACTTGGTTCTTC.

V is TRBV19 and J is TRBJ1-2; D possibly corresponds to TRBD1 (6 bases). Trimming removed 5 bases from V and 6 bases from J, with 19 bases in between. Germline CDR1 and CDR2: LNHDA and SQIVND (reference sequence). The CDR3 has 15 residues. CDR3 sequence: CASSPLGGAENGYTF. Written as DNA, the CDR3 is TGTGCCAGTAGTCCCCTGGGGGGCGCAGAGAATGGCTACACCTTC.

The rearrangement links TRBV10-2 to TRBJ1-2; tentatively, D is TRBD1 (5 bases). Germline CDR1 and CDR2: WSHSY and SAAADI. Between the trimmed V and J ends, which lost 4 bases and 2 bases, there was a span of 11 bases. This CDR3 comprises 14 residues. CDR3 protein: CASSVGPTNYGYTF. The DNA for the CDR3 is TGCGCCAGCAGTGTGGGGCCGACGAACTATGGCTACACCTTC.

The chain employs TRBV27 and TRBJ1-2; the match to TRBD1 covers 8 bases. Germline values: CDR1 MNHEY, CDR2 SMNVEV (reference sequence). The J segment lost 1 base and the V segment lost 5 bases, leaving 21 bases of the junction unmatched. This CDR3 has 20 residues. Here the CDR3 DNA reads TGTGCCAGCAGTAACCTATTGGCGGGACAGGTTAACCCCTTTAACTATGGCTACACCTTC. Its protein is CASSNLLAGQVNPFNYGYTF.

In its sample, this clone was seen once. The V and J genes are TRBV7-9 and TRBJ1-6; unclear D gene. The germline V gene encodes CDR1 SEHNR and CDR2 FQNEAQ (reference sequence). V was clipped by 4 bases and J by 8 bases, with 12 bases between them. This CDR3 comprises 14 residues. As DNA, the CDR3 is TGTGCCAGCAGCTGGGAGGACGCCTATTCACCCCTCCACTTT. Residues: CASSWEDAYSPLHF.